This T cell receptor (beta chain) was identified in a study of persistence of HIV-infected CD4 T cells (dated by TCRdb to the early 2020s). Study-wide context: The median time the participants had spent on suppressive ART was 8 years. The study isolated CMV- and HIV-1 Gag-responding CD4+ T cells from ART-treated individuals to examine antigen-driven clonal expansion of HIV-1-infected cells. Cross-participant TCR cluster analysis included about 8 participants for CMV and over five participants for Gag. Proviral sequencing was used to assess clonality among infected cells, whereas TCRbeta sequencing gauged the clonality of all cells within each sorted population. Peripheral blood samples of up to 180 mL were collected at multiple time points, except for two participants, who underwent leukapheresis at a single time point. Anti-CD3/anti-CD28 stimulation activated a higher proportion of cells, with a lower memory fraction, than antigen stimulation. On the study overall, not on this receptor specifically: TCRbeta richness in CMV- and Gag-responding cells was significantly lower than in anti-CD3/anti-CD28-responding cells; CMV-responding cells had higher oligoclonality than CD3/CD28-stimulated and Gag-responding cells. Only a small number of individuals took part in the study, and only a limited range of antigens was tested. Antigen-responding cells were enriched for degenerate expanded CDR3beta sequences, which suggests convergent selection of CD4+ responses to CMV and Gag. TCR oligoclonality correlated with proviral oligoclonality within the same sorted populations. Because the TCR analyses were done in bulk, restricting them to just the rare CMV-responding cells that actually carried HIV-1 proviruses was not possible.

TCRbeta repertoires were sequenced from genomic DNA with the immunoSEQ hsTCRB assay version 4 in survey mode. For TCRbeta sequencing, genomic DNA was diluted to approximately 10 ng/uL, and up to 1 ug was used per sample. The source study handled its data this way. ImmunoSeq Analyzer 3.0 was used for analysis of TCRbeta data, and diversity was computed on productive nucleotide rearrangements. Using the Immunarch R package, lower-bound TCR diversity was estimated with the improved Chao index and clonality was estimated with the Gini coefficient. Different nucleotide rearrangements encoding the same CDR3beta amino acid sequence were treated as distinct clonotypes. Differential abundance analysis identified TCRbeta sequences significantly enriched in antigen-responding cells relative to anti-CD3/anti-CD28-activated cells. GLIPH2 clustered TCRs by predicted peptide-MHC specificity, both within individual participants and across merged participant data sets. The table was pulled from immuneACCESS by TCRdb, which kept in-frame rearrangements only. Such tables lose some clones; where checked, under half of the loss comes from unresolved V genes, and the rest has no known cause. The V and J calls and clone size are taken from that table; D and trimming were inferred from the DNA. The sample table records 45,000 or so clones; about 87% of these occur just once. More than 0.4% of the sample is taken by the ten largest.

Read against the paper, the sample's treatment or condition label means: suppressive antiretroviral therapy. As a nonspecific positive control representing the CD4+ T cell repertoire, the cells were stimulated with anti-CD3/anti-CD28 magnetic beads. Responding CD4+ T cells were sorted on the basis of upregulation of both CD40 ligand and CD69. Participants were HIV-1-infected adults who started suppressive ART during chronic infection. For at least 4 years, the participants' plasma HIV-1 RNA had been undetectable, below 50 copies/mL. To be included, a participant needed positive CMV serology and a CD4+ T cell count above 400 cells/uL. Before stimulation, PBMCs were isolated using density centrifugation and then depleted of CD8+ T cells. CD8-depleted PBMCs were stimulated for 18 hours with anti-CD28/CD49d costimulation, CD40-blocking antibody and enfuvirtide to prevent new infections. Cells were sorted on a Beckman Coulter MoFlo Legacy or XDP sorter, with propidium iodide excluding dead cells. Genomic DNA was extracted with the QIAamp DNA Mini Kit for samples above one million cells, otherwise with the Quick-DNA Microprep Kit.

The cysteine opens and the phenylalanine closes a CDR3 of 16 amino acids. The entry retains the CDR3 DNA only, 48 bases that are in frame from base 1. Cut back by 5 bases and 1 base, the V and J ends lie 17 bases apart. From a lookup of the germline V gene (reference sequence), CDR1 and CDR2 are LNHDA and SQIVND. In the case of this clone: What this receptor recognizes is not known. Base qualities are not at hand, and no much larger clone is one base apart.

This TCR was sampled from an adult woman with HIV who was CMV-seropositive. This receptor chain uses TRBV19 and TRBJ1-1; the D segment could be TRBD1, given 5 matching bases. Sequencing used CD4+ T cells sorted from PBMCs after approximately 18-hour stimulation, obtained from a patient who received antiretroviral therapy. Taken with the paper, the label for cell subset or site translates to: CD40L+CD69+ CD4 T cells responding to anti-CD3/anti-CD28 beads, representing the overall repertoire. The CDR3 has the sequence CASSADTSHQNTEAFF. At the DNA level, the sequence is TGTGCCAGTAGTGCGGACACCTCTCACCAGAACACTGAAGCTTTCTTT.